The next 13 T cell receptor beta chains were all read from a single sample in a study of early T cells in non-severe SARS-CoV-2 infection. Each CDR3 protein is one row after TCRdb ran MiXCR on the 5' RACE reads. Here the sample spans about 30,000 distinct CDR3 sequences, approximately 5.2% being singletons. Sequenced input: whole blood. These receptors all come from an adult who was a healthcare worker with PCR-confirmed SARS-CoV-2 infection or an uninfected control (not recorded which).

This clonotype appeared a few times. The CDR3 region is CASSYGTSGSNEQFF. DNA of the CDR3: TGTGCCAGCAGTTACGGGACTAGCGGGAGTAATGAGCAGTTCTTC. The chain links TRBV6-2 or TRBV6-3 to TRBJ2-1, with TRBD2 matching 14 bases. Looked up from germline, CDR1 is MNHEY and CDR2 is SVGEGT. Losses at the gene ends were 2 bases for V and 7 bases for J; bases not matched to a gene: 1. The CDR3 is 15 residues long.

The chain couples TRBV19 to TRBJ2-3; D is unresolved. V gave up 5 bases and J gave up 5 bases, with 14 bases separating them. The CDR3 sequence is 14 residues long. Germline CDR1 and CDR2: LNHDA and SQIVND (reference sequence). CDR3 residues: CASSSDEVGDTQYF. The CDR3 nucleotides are TGTGCCAGTAGTTCGGACGAAGTAGGAGATACGCAGTATTTT.

This chain uses TRBV28 with TRBJ2-7, with D perhaps matching TRBD2 (6 bases). Germline V gene lookup returns CDR1 MDHEN and CDR2 SYDVKM. The CDR3 has 14 residues. V lost 2 bases, J lost 7 bases, and 15 bases lay in between. The DNA of the CDR3 is TGTGCCAGCAGTTTAAATGGGGCAGGGAGGGAGCAGTACTTC. Its protein product is CASSLNGAGREQYF. The full variable domain, with the rest looked up from reference TRBV28 and TRBJ2-7, is DVKVTQSSRYLVKRTGEKVFLECVQDMDHENMFWYRQDPGLGLRLIYFSYDVKMKEKGDIPEGYSVSREKKERFSLILESASTNQTSMYLCASSLNGAGREQYFGPGTRLTVT.

The V and J genes are TRBV7-8 and TRBJ2-7; TRBD1 agrees at 8 bases. The length of the CDR3 is 15 residues. Germline loops: CDR1 SGHVS, CDR2 FQNEAQ. The J segment lost 2 bases and the V segment lost 8 bases, leaving 11 bases of the junction unmatched. The CDR3 loop reads CASARGRRGTYEQYF. CDR3 nucleotides: TGTGCCAGCGCCAGGGGGCGCCGGGGAACCTACGAGCAGTACTTC.

V usage is TRBV7-9 and J usage is TRBJ1-4; D unclear. CDR3 length: 16 residues. Germline V gives CDR1 SEHNR, CDR2 FQNEAQ (reference sequence). The V end lost 5 bases, the J end lost 0 bases, and 13 bases lay between the germline ends. For the CDR3, the DNA is TGTGCCAGCAGCCGAGTGGGAGACCCAACTAATGAAAAACTGTTTTTT. It yields the protein CASSRVGDPTNEKLFF.

This clonotype was counted ten times or more. The chain employs TRBV5-4 and TRBJ1-1; 7 bases align to TRBD1. This CDR3 spans 16 amino acids. Germline CDR1 SGHNT, CDR2 YYREEE (reference sequence). With V trimmed by 6 bases and J by 1 base, 12 bases remained unmatched. The CDR3 loop is CASNQVTGTANTEAFF. CDR3 nucleotides: TGTGCCAGCAATCAAGTCACCGGGACAGCGAACACTGAAGCTTTCTTT.

This clonotype has only a few counts. V and J are TRBV27 and TRBJ1-2; D not resolved. The germline gives CDR1 MNHEY, CDR2 SMNVEV (reference sequence). V gave up 6 bases and J gave up 2 bases, with 19 bases separating them. The CDR3 loop spans 16 amino acids. CDR3 DNA sequence: TGTGCCAGCAGCACTACCCCCCGGAGGGTCAACTATGGCTACACCTTC. It encodes CASSTTPRRVNYGYTF.

This clonotype was counted many times. This rearrangement joins TRBV11-2 to TRBJ1-1; D remains unclear. This CDR3 has 14 amino acids. CDR1 is SGHAT and CDR2 is FQNNGV in the germline V gene. Between the trimmed V and J ends, which lost 8 bases and 6 bases, there was a span of 19 bases. This chain's CDR3 is CASGTEPRLSEAFF. The CDR3 DNA is TGTGCCAGCGGTACAGAACCCCGATTATCTGAAGCTTTCTTT.

At least ten counts were recorded for this clonotype. The V call is TRBV6-2 or TRBV6-3, the J call TRBJ2-5; 12 nucleotides match TRBD1. Per germline, CDR1 MNHEY and CDR2 SVGEGT. With 7 bases clipped from V and 5 bases from J, the junction kept 11 bases outside the gene matches. The length of the CDR3 is 16 residues. CDR3 in amino acids: CASNQLPGTGGETQYF. DNA of the CDR3: TGTGCCAGCAATCAACTCCCCGGGACAGGGGGCGAGACCCAGTACTTC.

This clonotype was detected many times. The chain joins TRBV11-2 to TRBJ2-7; possibly TRBD2 for D (5 bases). The CDR3 runs 14 residues. Germline CDR1 SGHAT, CDR2 FQNNGV. V was cut by 2 bases and J by 5 bases, with 13 bases left in between. CDR3 region: CASSLRPTGDEQYF. CDR3 nucleotide sequence: TGTGCCAGCAGCTTAAGGCCCACCGGGGACGAGCAGTACTTC.

This clonotype has a count of ten or more. The CDR3 region is CASSSSEGERGELFF. CDR3 sequence (DNA): TGTGCCAGCAGCTCTAGCGAGGGAGAACGCGGGGAGCTGTTTTTT. The J gene is TRBJ2-2, the V gene TRBV11-2; D perhaps matches TRBD2 (6 bases). Germline CDR1 is SGHAT and CDR2 is FQNNGV. This CDR3 comprises 15 residues. The germline V and J ends were trimmed by 4 bases and 7 bases, with 16 bases remaining between them. The full variable domain, in which reference TRBV11-2 and TRBJ2-2 provide the parts outside the CDR3, is EAGVAQSPRYKIIEKRQSVAFWCNPISGHATLYWYQQILGQGPKLLIQFQNNGVVDDSQLPKDRFSAERLKGVDSTLKIQPAKLEDSAVYLCASSSSEGERGELFFGEGSRLTVL.

In its sample, this clonotype was seen a few times. The V call is TRBV20-1, the J call TRBJ1-5; D may be TRBD1 (6 bases). Germline V gives CDR1 DFQATT, CDR2 SNEGSKA (reference sequence). CDR3 length equals 13 residues. Trimming removed 6 bases from V and 9 bases from J, with 18 bases in between. Here the CDR3 DNA reads TGCAGTGCCCAGACAGGCTACAAAGGGCCCCAGCATTTT. This encodes CSAQTGYKGPQHF.

The chain couples TRBV27 to TRBJ2-3; D not resolved. CDR1 and CDR2 from the germline V gene are MNHEY and SMNVEV (reference sequence). Trimming shortened V by 6 bases and J by 6 bases, and 13 bases separated the two germline ends. This CDR3 is 13 amino acids long. The CDR3 spells CASSPSRSDTQYF. As DNA, the CDR3 is TGTGCCAGCAGCCCCAGTCGATCGGATACGCAGTATTTT.